The clone carrying this T cell receptor beta chain was counted a single time. Nominally healthy donors provided the samples, though records likely missed some immune exposures. The data originate from a study of cytomegalovirus exposure and HLA in healthy donors. Overall study: Early on, a data release was issued that held roughly 84 million unique TCRs from HLA-typed donors.

PCR involved 60 Vbeta and 13 Jbeta primers. Sequencing was performed with immunoSEQ multiplex PCR; in TCRdb, only in-frame clones are kept and a portion is missing. The sample records about 130,000 clones, roughly 88% being singletons. This clonotype was obtained from a woman aged 18-29 years in good health and CMV-seropositive. What was sequenced was PBMCs.

The CDR3 region is CASSFGTGVGNTIYF. In DNA, the CDR3 is TGTGCCAGCAGTTTCGGGACAGGGGTTGGAAACACCATATATTTT. The chain uses TRBV2 and TRBJ1-3; 10 bases are shared with TRBD1. The CDR3 runs 15 residues. V shed 5 bases, J shed 3 bases, and the junction held 4 bases outside the gene matches. CDR1 is SNHLY and CDR2 is FYNNEI in the germline V gene.